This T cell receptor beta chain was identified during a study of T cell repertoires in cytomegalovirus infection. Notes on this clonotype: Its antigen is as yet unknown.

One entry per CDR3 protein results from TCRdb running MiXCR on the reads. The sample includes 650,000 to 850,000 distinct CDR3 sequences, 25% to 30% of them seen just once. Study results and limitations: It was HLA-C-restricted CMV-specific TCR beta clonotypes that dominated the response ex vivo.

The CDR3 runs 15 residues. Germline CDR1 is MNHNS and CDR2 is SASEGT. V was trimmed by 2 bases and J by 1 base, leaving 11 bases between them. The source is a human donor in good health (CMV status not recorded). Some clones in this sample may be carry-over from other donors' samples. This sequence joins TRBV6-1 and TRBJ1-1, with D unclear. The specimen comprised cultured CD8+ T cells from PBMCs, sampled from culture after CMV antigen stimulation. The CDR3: CASSESVGRNTEAFF. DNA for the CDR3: TGTGCCAGCAGTGAAAGCGTGGGGAGGAACACTGAAGCTTTCTTT.